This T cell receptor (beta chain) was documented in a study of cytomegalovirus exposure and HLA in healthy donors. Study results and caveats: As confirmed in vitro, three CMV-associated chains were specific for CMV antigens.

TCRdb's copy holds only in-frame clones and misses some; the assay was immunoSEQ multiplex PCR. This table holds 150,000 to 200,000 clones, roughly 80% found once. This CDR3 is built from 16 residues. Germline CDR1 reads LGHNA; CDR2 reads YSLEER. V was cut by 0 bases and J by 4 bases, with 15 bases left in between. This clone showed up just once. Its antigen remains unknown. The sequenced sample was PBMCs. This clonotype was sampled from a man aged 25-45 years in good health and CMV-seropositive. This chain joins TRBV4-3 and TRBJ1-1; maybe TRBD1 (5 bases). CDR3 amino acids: CASSQDRGGWGTEAFF. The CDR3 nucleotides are TGCGCCAGCAGCCAAGATCGGGGGGGTTGGGGCACTGAAGCTTTCTTT.